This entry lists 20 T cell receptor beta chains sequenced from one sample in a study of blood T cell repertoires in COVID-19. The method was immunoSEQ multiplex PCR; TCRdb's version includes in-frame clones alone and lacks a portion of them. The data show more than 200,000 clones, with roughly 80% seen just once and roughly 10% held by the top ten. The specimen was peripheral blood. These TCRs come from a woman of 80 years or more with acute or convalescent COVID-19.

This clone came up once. The CDR3 is CASSPSRDGTWRDTEAFF. DNA of the CDR3: TGTGCCAGCAGCCCTTCCAGGGATGGGACTTGGCGGGACACTGAAGCTTTCTTT. The J gene is TRBJ1-1, the V gene TRBV7-9; TRBD1 might be the D (5 bases). The V gene lost 5 bases and the J gene lost 3 bases, with 25 bases spanning the gap. This CDR3 has 18 amino acids. CDR1 SEHNR and CDR2 FQNEAQ come from the germline V gene (reference sequence).

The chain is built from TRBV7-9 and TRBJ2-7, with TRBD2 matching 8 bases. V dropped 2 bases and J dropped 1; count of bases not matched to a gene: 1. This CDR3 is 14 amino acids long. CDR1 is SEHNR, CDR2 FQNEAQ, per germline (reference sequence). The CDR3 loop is CASSLTSGSYEQYF. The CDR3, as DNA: TGTGCCAGCAGCTTAACTAGCGGATCCTACGAGCAGTACTTC.

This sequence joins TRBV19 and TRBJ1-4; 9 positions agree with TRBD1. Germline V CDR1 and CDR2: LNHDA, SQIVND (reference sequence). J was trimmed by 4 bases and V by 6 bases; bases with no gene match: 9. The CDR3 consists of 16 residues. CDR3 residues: CASRQQGAANNEKLFF. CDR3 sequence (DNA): TGTGCCAGTAGGCAACAGGGGGCGGCAAATAATGAAAAACTGTTTTTT. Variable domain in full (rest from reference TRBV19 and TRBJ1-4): DGGITQSPKYLFRKEGQNVTLSCEQNLNHDAMYWYRQDPGQGLRLIYYSQIVNDFQKGDIAEGYSVSREKKESFPLTVTSAQKNPTAFYLCASRQQGAANNEKLFFGSGTQLSVL.

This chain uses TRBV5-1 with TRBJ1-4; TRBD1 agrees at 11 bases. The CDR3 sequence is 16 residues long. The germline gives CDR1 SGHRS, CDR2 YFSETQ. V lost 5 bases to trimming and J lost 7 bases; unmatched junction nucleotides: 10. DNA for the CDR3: TGCGCCAGCAGGACTCAAGCCGGGACAGGGGGTGAAAAACTGTTTTTT. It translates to CASRTQAGTGGEKLFF.

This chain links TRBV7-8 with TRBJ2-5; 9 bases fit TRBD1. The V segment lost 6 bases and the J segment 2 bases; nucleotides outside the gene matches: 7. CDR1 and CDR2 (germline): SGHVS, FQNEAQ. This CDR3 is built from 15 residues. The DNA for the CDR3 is TGTGCCAGCAGACCCGCGGGACAGGGTCAAGAGACCCAGTACTTC. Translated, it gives CASRPAGQGQETQYF.

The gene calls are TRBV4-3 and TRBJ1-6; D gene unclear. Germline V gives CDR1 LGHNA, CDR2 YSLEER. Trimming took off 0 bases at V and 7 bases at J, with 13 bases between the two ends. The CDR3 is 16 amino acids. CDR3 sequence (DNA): TGCGCCAGCAGCCAAGACGTGGGCAGCCGAAATTCACCCCTCCACTTT. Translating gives CASSQDVGSRNSPLHF.

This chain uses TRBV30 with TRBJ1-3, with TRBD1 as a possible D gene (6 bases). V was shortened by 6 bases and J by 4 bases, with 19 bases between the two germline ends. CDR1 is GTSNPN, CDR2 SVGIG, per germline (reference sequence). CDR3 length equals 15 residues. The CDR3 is CACSIGGVGGNTIYF. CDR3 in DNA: TGTGCCTGTTCCATAGGGGGTGTGGGAGGAAACACCATATATTTT.

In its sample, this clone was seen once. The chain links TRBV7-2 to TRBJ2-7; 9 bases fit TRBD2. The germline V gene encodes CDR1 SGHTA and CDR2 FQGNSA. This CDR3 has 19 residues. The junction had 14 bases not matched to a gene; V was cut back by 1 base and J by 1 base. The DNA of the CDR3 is TGTGCCAGCAGCTTAGTTGTCGGGTCTAGCGGGACCACTTCCTACGAGCAGTACTTC. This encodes CASSLVVGSSGTTSYEQYF.

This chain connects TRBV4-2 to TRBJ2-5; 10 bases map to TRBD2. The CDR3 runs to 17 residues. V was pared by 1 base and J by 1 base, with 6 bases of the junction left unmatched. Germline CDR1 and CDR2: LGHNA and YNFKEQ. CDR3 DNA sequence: TGTGCCAGCAGCCAAGTATTCGCTAGCGGGGGCCAAGAGACCCAGTACTTC. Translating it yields CASSQVFASGGQETQYF.

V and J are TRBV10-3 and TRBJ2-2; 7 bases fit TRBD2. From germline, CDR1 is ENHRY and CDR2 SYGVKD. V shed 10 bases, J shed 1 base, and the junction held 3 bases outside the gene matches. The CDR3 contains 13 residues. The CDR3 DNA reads TGTGCCACCTGGGGGGGGAACACCGGGGAGCTGTTTTTT. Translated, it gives CATWGGNTGELFF.

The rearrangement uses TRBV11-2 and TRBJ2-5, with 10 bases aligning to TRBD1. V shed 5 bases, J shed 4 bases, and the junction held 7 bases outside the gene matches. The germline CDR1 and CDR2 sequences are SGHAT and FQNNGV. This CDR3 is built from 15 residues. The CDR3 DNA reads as TGTGCCAGCAGCACACGGACAGGGGGGATAGAGACCCAGTACTTC. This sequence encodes CASSTRTGGIETQYF.

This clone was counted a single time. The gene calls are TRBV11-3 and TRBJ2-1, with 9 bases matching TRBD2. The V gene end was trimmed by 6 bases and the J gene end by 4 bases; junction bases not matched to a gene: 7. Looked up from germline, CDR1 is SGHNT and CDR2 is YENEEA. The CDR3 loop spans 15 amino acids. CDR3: CASRLGGGAYNEQFF. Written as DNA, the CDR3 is TGTGCCAGCAGGTTGGGCGGGGGGGCTTACAATGAGCAGTTCTTC. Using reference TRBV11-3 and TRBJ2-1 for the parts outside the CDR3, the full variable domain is EAGVVQSPRYKIIEKKQPVAFWCNPISGHNTLYWYLQNLGQGPELLIRYENEEAVDDSQLPKDRFSAERLKGVDSTLKIQPAELGDSAVYLCASRLGGGAYNEQFFGPGTRLTVL.

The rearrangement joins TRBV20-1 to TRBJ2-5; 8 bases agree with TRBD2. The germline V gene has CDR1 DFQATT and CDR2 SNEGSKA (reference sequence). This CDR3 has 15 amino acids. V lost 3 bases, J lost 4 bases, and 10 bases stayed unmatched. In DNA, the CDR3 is TGCAGTGCTAGTATTCCAGCGGGGGTAGGAGAGACCCAGTACTTC. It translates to CSASIPAGVGETQYF.

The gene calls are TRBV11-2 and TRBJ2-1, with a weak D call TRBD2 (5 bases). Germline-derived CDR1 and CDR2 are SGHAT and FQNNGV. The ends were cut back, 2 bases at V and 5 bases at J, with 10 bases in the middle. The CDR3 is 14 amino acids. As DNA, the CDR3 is TGTGCCAGCAGCTTAACGGGATCACACAATGAGCAGTTCTTC. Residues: CASSLTGSHNEQFF.

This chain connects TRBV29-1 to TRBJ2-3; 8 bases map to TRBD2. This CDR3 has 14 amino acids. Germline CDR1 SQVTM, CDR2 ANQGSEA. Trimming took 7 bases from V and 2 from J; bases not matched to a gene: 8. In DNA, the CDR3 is TGCAGCGCTCTCAACGGGGGGGTCACAGATACGCAGTATTTT. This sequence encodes CSALNGGVTDTQYF.

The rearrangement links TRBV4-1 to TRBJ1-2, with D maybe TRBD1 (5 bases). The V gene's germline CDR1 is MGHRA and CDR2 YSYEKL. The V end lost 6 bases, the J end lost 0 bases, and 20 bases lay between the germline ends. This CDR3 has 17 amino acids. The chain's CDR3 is CASRPTGGGDTNYGYTF. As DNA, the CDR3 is TGCGCCAGCAGGCCCACCGGGGGTGGTGATACTAACTATGGCTACACCTTC.

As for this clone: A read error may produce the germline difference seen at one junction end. CDR3: CSASGSYEQYF. In DNA, the CDR3 is TGCAGCGCTAGCGGGAGTTACGAGCAGTACTTC. The chain combines TRBV20-1 with TRBJ2-7; 10 bases match TRBD2. This CDR3 is 11 amino acids long. Germline assignment: CDR1 DFQATT and CDR2 SNEGSKA (reference sequence).

In nucleotides, the CDR3 is TGTGCCAGCAGTACCGGACAGGGGGCCTACGAGCAGTACTTC. Its protein product is CASSTGQGAYEQYF. The genes are TRBV6-5 and TRBJ2-7; 10 positions match TRBD1. The V gene end was trimmed by 5 bases and the J gene end by 2 bases; junction bases not matched to a gene: 3. The CDR3 spans 14 residues. The germline gives CDR1 MNHEY, CDR2 SVGAGI.

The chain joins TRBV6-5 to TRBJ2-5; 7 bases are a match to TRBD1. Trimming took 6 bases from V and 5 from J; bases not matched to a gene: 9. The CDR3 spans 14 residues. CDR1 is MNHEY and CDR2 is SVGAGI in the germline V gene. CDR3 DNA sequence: TGTGCCAGCAGCGTGGCAGGGGGTTTGGAGACCCAGTACTTC. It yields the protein CASSVAGGLETQYF.

The DNA of the CDR3 is TGTGCCAGCAGCCCCCAGTCGGAGCCCGATGGATCTAACTATGGCTACACCTTC. Translating it yields CASSPQSEPDGSNYGYTF. The chain couples TRBV9 to TRBJ1-2; D unresolved. From germline, CDR1 is SGDLS and CDR2 YYNGEE. This CDR3 comprises 18 residues. The V gene lost 4 bases and the J gene lost 0 bases, with 22 bases spanning the gap.